The clone carrying this T cell receptor beta chain was recorded many times. Documented time point: pre-sensitization, week 0. Documented treatment: therapeutic diphenylcyclopropenone sensitization with weekly scalp DPC. Extraction yielded total RNA from whole blood (unfractionated). These data are taken from a study of human T cells and chemical hapten exposure. Study in general: Skin on the upper inner arm, 2 cm by 2 cm in size, was sensitized with 2% DPC. Across samples, TCR yields varied, mostly owing to small differences in pooled library volumes.

The CDR3 has 16 amino acids. The germline CDR1 and CDR2 sequences are SGHRS and YFSETQ. Trimming shortened V by 1 base and J by 0 bases, and 8 bases separated the two germline ends. Authors' methods: A typical sample had roughly 91,000 TCRs, with roughly 20,000 to 700,000 overall. One entry per CDR3 protein, called by TCRdb with MiXCR from the RACE reads. The authors' filters were not applied to this entry. The data contain 84,000 or so distinct CDR3 sequences, 7.5% to 9.5% of them singletons. The clonotype originates from a man aged 35 to 55 with alopecia areata. Some clones in this sample may be carry-over from other donors' samples. The input for sequencing was whole blood, taken in connection with sensitization to the hapten diphenylcyclopropenone (DPC). The chain is built from TRBV5-1 and TRBJ1-6, with D unresolved. Written as DNA, the CDR3 is TGCGCCAGCAGCTTGACGTTGAGCTCCTATAATTCACCCCTCCACTTT. It yields the protein CASSLTLSSYNSPLHF.